Listed here are 25 T cell receptor beta chains from one sample, sequenced in a study of blood T cell repertoires in COVID-19. Libraries were prepared by immunoSEQ multiplex PCR; TCRdb keeps only in-frame clonotypes and omits some of them. The sample has fewer than 150,000 clones, around 83% seen once. The specimen sequenced was peripheral blood. These receptor sequences come from a woman of 80 years or more with acute or convalescent COVID-19.

The chain is built from TRBV2 and TRBJ1-5; D remains unclear. Trimming removed 3 bases at V and 7 bases at J, with 7 bases between. This CDR3 has 12 residues. Germline-derived CDR1 and CDR2 are SNHLY and FYNNEI. CDR3 sequence reads: CASSDPGQPQHF. DNA for the CDR3: TGTGCCAGCAGTGACCCTGGCCAGCCCCAGCATTTT.

J is TRBJ1-1 and V is TRBV3-1 (or the pseudogene TRBV3-2), with TRBD1 as a possible D gene (6 bases). The CDR3 covers 12 residues. V was cut by 11 bases and J by 4 bases, with 14 bases left in between. Germline V gene sequence: CDR1 LGHDT, CDR2 YNNKEL (reference sequence). CDR3: CASWGGGTEAFF. The DNA of the CDR3 is TGTGCCTCCTGGGGGGGCGGCACTGAAGCTTTCTTT.

The J gene is TRBJ2-5, the V gene TRBV5-6, with TRBD2 matching over 8 bases. J gave up 5 bases and V 2 bases, and 5 bases lay outside the gene matches. This CDR3 has 14 residues. Germline V gene data show CDR1 as SGHDT and CDR2 as YYEEEE. Here the CDR3 DNA reads TGTGCCAGCAGCTTCCGGGGGGGTGAGGAGACCCAGTACTTC. Protein product: CASSFRGGEETQYF.

In its sample, this clone was seen once. This sequence joins TRBV4-1 and TRBJ1-2; D not certain. Germline V gives CDR1 MGHRA, CDR2 YSYEKL. Trimming removed 2 bases at V and 0 bases at J, with 10 bases between. The CDR3 runs to 15 residues. Here the CDR3 reads CASSQRGLTNYGYTF. CDR3 coding DNA: TGCGCCAGCAGCCAACGAGGCCTAACTAACTATGGCTACACCTTC.

The count of this clone is one. This chain's CDR3 is CSVRRQGNEQFF. In nucleotides, the CDR3 is TGCAGCGTAAGAAGGCAGGGCAATGAGCAGTTCTTC. The chain links TRBV29-1 to TRBJ2-1; perhaps TRBD1 as D (5 bases). The V end was cut by 6 bases, the J end by 6 bases, with 12 bases between. CDR1 and CDR2 (germline): SQVTM, ANQGSEA. This CDR3 is 12 amino acids long.

The chain uses TRBV11-2 and TRBJ2-5, with TRBD1 identical over 9 bases. The CDR3 runs 16 residues. V lost 5 bases to trimming and J lost 5 bases; unmatched junction nucleotides: 12. The germline V gene encodes CDR1 SGHAT and CDR2 FQNNGV. For the CDR3, the DNA is TGTGCCAGCAGCACTTTCCCCACAGGGGGCTGGGAGACCCAGTACTTC. It codes for CASSTFPTGGWETQYF.

The J gene is TRBJ2-1, the V gene TRBV18, with D maybe TRBD1 (6 bases). V lost 2 bases, J lost 2 bases, and 13 bases lay in between. The germline CDR1 and CDR2 sequences are KGHSH and LQKENI. The CDR3 is 16 amino acids. CDR3 residues: CASSPDPRGPYNEQFF. The CDR3 DNA reads as TGTGCCAGCTCACCAGATCCCAGGGGACCCTACAATGAGCAGTTCTTC.

This chain uses TRBV5-1 with TRBJ2-7; 8 bases fit TRBD1. The CDR3 contains 14 residues. V shed 3 bases, J shed 0 bases, and the junction held 2 bases outside the gene matches. Germline V gives CDR1 SGHRS, CDR2 YFSETQ. CDR3 DNA: TGCGCCAGCAGCTGGGACAGGCCCTCCTACGAGCAGTACTTC. It translates to CASSWDRPSYEQYF.

The chain recombines TRBV2 with TRBJ1-5; 9 bases agree with TRBD1. The CDR3 has 14 amino acids. V shed 7 bases, J shed 2 bases, and the junction held 3 bases outside the gene matches. CDR1 and CDR2 from the germline V gene are SNHLY and FYNNEI. The CDR3 DNA reads TGTGCCAGCAACCGGGACAGGGGCAATCAGCCCCAGCATTTT. Protein sequence: CASNRDRGNQPQHF.

This chain connects TRBV4-1 to TRBJ1-5, with a weak D call TRBD1 (6 bases). In germline, CDR1 is MGHRA, CDR2 YSYEKL. V was pared by 2 bases and J by 5 bases, with 13 bases between. This CDR3 spans 15 amino acids. DNA for the CDR3: TGCGCCAGCAGCCAAACGGGACATACTTATCAGCCCCAGCATTTT. It encodes CASSQTGHTYQPQHF.

The chain is built from TRBV6-6 and TRBJ1-5; maybe TRBD1 (5 bases). The germline V gene encodes CDR1 MNHNY and CDR2 SVGAGI (reference sequence). The CDR3 has 14 residues. V lost 4 bases and J 0 bases, leaving 7 bases between the germline ends. The CDR3 DNA sequence: TGTGCCAGCAGTTTCGACAGTAGCAATCAGCCCCAGCATTTT. It encodes CASSFDSSNQPQHF.

The V call is TRBV5-4, the J call TRBJ2-5; 8 nucleotides agree with TRBD2. The junction had 9 bases not matched to a gene; V was cut back by 4 bases and J by 1 base. This CDR3 has 16 residues. CDR1 is SGHNT, CDR2 YYREEE, per germline (reference sequence). This chain's CDR3 is CASSPRVAGIQETQYF. The CDR3 region has the DNA TGTGCCAGCAGCCCACGGGTAGCGGGGATCCAAGAGACCCAGTACTTC.

In this sample, this clone turned up a few times. This chain joins TRBV7-8 and TRBJ2-3; 8 nucleotides line up with TRBD2. CDR3 size: 13 residues. Germline values: CDR1 SGHVS, CDR2 FQNEAQ. J was trimmed by 6 bases and V by 5 bases; bases with no gene match: 4. The CDR3 DNA follows: TGTGCCAGCAGCCAAAGACTAGCGGATACGCAGTATTTT. Translating gives CASSQRLADTQYF.

This chain uses TRBV3-1 (or the pseudogene TRBV3-2) with TRBJ2-1; D is unclear. The CDR3 length is 12 residues. The V end lost 3 bases, the J end lost 10 bases, and 10 bases lay between the germline ends. Germline lookup yields CDR1 LGHDT and CDR2 YNNKEL (reference sequence). DNA of the CDR3: TGTGCCAGCAGCCAGCCCCACCGGGAGCAGTTCTTC. Amino acid sequence: CASSQPHREQFF.

The chain has TRBV3-1 (or the pseudogene TRBV3-2) and TRBJ1-4; D uncertain. The CDR3 extends over 15 amino acids. V shed 5 bases and J shed 0 bases, with 10 bases lying between them. Per the germline V gene, CDR1 is LGHDT and CDR2 is YNNKEL (reference sequence). The CDR3 is CASSFITATNEKLFF. DNA for the CDR3: TGTGCCAGCAGCTTCATCACTGCAACTAATGAAAAACTGTTTTTT.

The chain is built from TRBV5-4 and TRBJ1-2; D ambiguous. Germline assignment: CDR1 SGHNT and CDR2 YYREEE (reference sequence). Trimming removed 3 bases from V and 3 bases from J, with 9 bases in between. The length of the CDR3 is 13 residues. The DNA of the CDR3 is TGTGCCAGCAGCTCCAGGTTCCACTATGGCTACACCTTC. It yields the protein CASSSRFHYGYTF.

This clone was counted once. The gene calls are TRBV30 and TRBJ2-3; 7 bases line up with TRBD2. CDR1 GTSNPN and CDR2 SVGIG come from the germline V gene (reference sequence). V was pared by 0 bases and J by 2 bases, with 14 bases of the junction left unmatched. The CDR3 spans 18 residues. CDR3 bases: TGTGCCTGGAGTGTAAAACGGGGACTACTTTCTTACACAGATACGCAGTATTTT. This translates into CAWSVKRGLLSYTDTQYF.

This sequence joins TRBV27 and TRBJ2-1, with 13 bases lining up with TRBD2. The J segment lost 4 bases and the V segment lost 4 bases, leaving 4 bases of the junction unmatched. The CDR3 covers 16 residues. Germline V gives CDR1 MNHEY, CDR2 SMNVEV (reference sequence). CDR3 nucleotides: TGTGCCAGCAGTTCACTAGCGGGAGGGCCGTACAATGAGCAGTTCTTC. Translated: CASSSLAGGPYNEQFF.

The J gene is TRBJ2-2, the V gene TRBV4-1, with TRBD2 as a possible D gene (6 bases). CDR3 size: 16 residues. V lost 1 base to trimming and J lost 3 bases, with 12 bases between them. CDR1 MGHRA and CDR2 YSYEKL come from the germline V gene. The CDR3 region has the DNA TGCGCCAGCAGCCAAGCAGGCAGGGAGGACACCGGGGAGCTGTTTTTT. Translated, it gives CASSQAGREDTGELFF.

This chain uses TRBV29-1 with TRBJ2-5, with D maybe TRBD2 (5 bases). The CDR3 sequence is 13 residues long. Per the germline V gene, CDR1 is SQVTM and CDR2 is ANQGSEA. V was shortened by 7 bases and J by 1 base, with 13 bases between the two germline ends. In DNA, the CDR3 is TGCAGCGCCGCGGGTCTCCTCCAAGAGACCCAGTACTTC. Its protein is CSAAGLLQETQYF.

This clone was detected a few times. This chain links TRBV11-1 with TRBJ2-3, with D tentatively TRBD2 (5 bases). CDR3 size: 13 residues. The V and J ends lost 11 bases and 3 bases respectively, with 15 bases between them. Germline assignment: CDR1 SGHAT and CDR2 FQDESV (reference sequence). CDR3 amino acids: CAARDSTTDTQYF. CDR3 sequence (DNA): TGTGCCGCTCGGGATTCGACAACAGATACGCAGTATTTT.

This sequence joins TRBV19 and TRBJ2-7, with D maybe TRBD2 (6 bases). The V gene lost 6 bases and the J gene lost 2 bases, with 11 bases spanning the gap. The CDR3 covers 13 residues. The germline V gene has CDR1 LNHDA and CDR2 SQIVND (reference sequence). The CDR3 DNA reads as TGTGCCAGTAGCGGGAGCCCCACCTACGAGCAGTACTTC. This codes for CASSGSPTYEQYF.

This clone has only a few counts. The chain uses TRBV11-2 and TRBJ2-7; 9 positions match TRBD2. Germline lookup yields CDR1 SGHAT and CDR2 FQNNGV. This CDR3 contains 15 residues. V dropped 6 bases and J dropped 7; count of bases not matched to a gene: 13. The DNA for the CDR3 is TGTGCCAGCAGTCCCACTAGCGGGTGGGGCCTTGAGCAGTACTTC. Translation gives CASSPTSGWGLEQYF.

This chain connects TRBV23-1 to TRBJ2-5, with a weak D call TRBD2 (7 bases). TRBV23-1 is given ORF status, its function remaining uncertain. Trimming took 2 bases from V and 5 from J, leaving 21 bases between them. There are 17 residues in the CDR3. CDR3 coding DNA: TGCGCCAGCAGTCAAAGGGGGGGGGTTTGTGTCGCGGAGACCCAGTACTTC. Its translation: CASSQRGGVCVAETQYF.

V is TRBV28 and J is TRBJ1-5; perhaps TRBD1 as D (6 bases). Trimming pared 5 bases from V and 0 bases from J, leaving 23 bases between. The CDR3 sequence is 19 residues long. Germline CDR1 reads MDHEN; CDR2 reads SYDVKM. The CDR3 sequence is CASSPHRVPNDYSNQPQHF. The CDR3 DNA sequence: TGTGCCAGCAGTCCACACAGGGTCCCCAACGACTATAGCAATCAGCCCCAGCATTTT.